Sequencing of this T cell receptor beta chain was carried out in a study of persistence of HIV-infected CD4 T cells. Germline trimming cut 5 bases from V and 10 bases from J; bases unmatched to any gene: 11. Germline CDR1 is SGHNT and CDR2 is YENEEA. The CDR3 spans 16 residues. The libraries were made with immunoSEQ version 4 in survey mode. Sequencing was performed with immunoSEQ multiplex PCR; in TCRdb, only in-frame clones are kept and a portion is missing. The sample lists about 43,000 clones; roughly 90% were seen once. This nonspecific control used anti-CD3/anti-CD28 bead stimulation of CD4+ T cells. CD4+ T cells upregulating both CD40 ligand and CD69 were sorted as responding cells. Suppressive ART was started during chronic HIV-1 infection in these adults. Before stimulation, PBMCs underwent CD8+ T cell depletion. Worth noting for this clone: Its antigen is still unknown.

The study's findings and limits: TCRbeta richness was lower in CMV- and Gag-responding cells than in anti-CD3/anti-CD28-responding cells. Antigen-responding cells were enriched for degenerate expanded CDR3beta sequences.

This receptor was taken from an adult man with HIV who was CMV-seropositive. This chain joins TRBV11-3 and TRBJ2-1; 13 nucleotides match TRBD2. The sequenced sample was CD4+ T cells sorted from PBMCs after roughly 18-hour stimulation, obtained from a patient who received antiretroviral therapy. This chain's CDR3 is CASSALTSGGAGEQFF. CDR3 nucleotides: TGTGCCAGCAGCGCGCTCACTAGCGGGGGGGCCGGAGAGCAGTTCTTC.